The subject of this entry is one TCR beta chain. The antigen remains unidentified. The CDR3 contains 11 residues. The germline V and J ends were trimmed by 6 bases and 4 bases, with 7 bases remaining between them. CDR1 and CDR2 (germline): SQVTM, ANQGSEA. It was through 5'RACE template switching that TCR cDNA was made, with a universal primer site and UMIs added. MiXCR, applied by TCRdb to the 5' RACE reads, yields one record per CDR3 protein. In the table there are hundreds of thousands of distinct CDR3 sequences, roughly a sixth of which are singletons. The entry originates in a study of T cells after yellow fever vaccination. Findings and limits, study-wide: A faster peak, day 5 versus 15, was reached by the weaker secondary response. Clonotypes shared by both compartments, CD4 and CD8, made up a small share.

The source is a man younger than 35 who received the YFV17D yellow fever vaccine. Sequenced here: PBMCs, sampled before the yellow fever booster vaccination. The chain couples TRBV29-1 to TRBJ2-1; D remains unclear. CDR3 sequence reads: CSVTTYNEQFF. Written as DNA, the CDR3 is TGCAGCGTCACTACGTACAATGAGCAGTTCTTC.